The rows below give T cell receptor beta chains drawn from one sample of a study of shared clonotypes between healthy human individuals. TCRdb's table, derived via immunoSEQ multiplex PCR, lists solely in-frame clones and lacks some. The repertoire holds about 490,000 clones, about 82% seen once, with 10% to 15% in the top ten. Sequencing was done on a sample of PBMCs. Receptor source: a woman in her forties in good health. Some clones in this sample may be carry-over from other donors' samples. The CDR3 runs from the conserved cysteine through the conserved F or W. D genes are given only for firm matches. Clone size is shown for a subset of rows, as once, few, many or a class of expanded clone.

j_gene: TRBJ2-5
d_gene: .
v_gene: TRBV27
abundance: many
CDR3nt: TGTGCCAGCAGTTTACGGCCCCCGGGGGCCCAGTACTTC
CDR3aa: CASSLRPPGAQYF

j_gene: TRBJ1-2
d_gene: .
v_gene: TRBV30
abundance: once
CDR3nt: TGTGCCTGGAGTGCTTTTACAGCTAACTATGGCTACACCTTC
CDR3aa: CAWSAFTANYGYTF

j_gene: TRBJ1-2
d_gene: .
v_gene: TRBV5-4
abundance: .
CDR3nt: TGTGCCAGCAGGCCGACGGGTTCTTATGGCTACACCTTC
CDR3aa: CASRPTGSYGYTF

j_gene: TRBJ2-1
d_gene: TRBD2
v_gene: TRBV18
abundance: once
CDR3nt: TGTGCCAGCTCACCTGGGACTAGTGGCAATGAGCAGTTCTTC
CDR3aa: CASSPGTSGNEQFF

j_gene: TRBJ2-7
d_gene: TRBD1
v_gene: TRBV27
abundance: .
CDR3nt: TGTGCCAGCACCCCCGGGAACAGGGGATCCTACGAGCAGTACTTC
CDR3aa: CASTPGNRGSYEQYF

j_gene: TRBJ1-5
d_gene: .
v_gene: TRBV7-2
abundance: once
CDR3nt: TGTGCCAGCAAGTCTCTGCAGGACAACCATAGCAATCAGCCCCAGCATTTT
CDR3aa: CASKSLQDNHSNQPQHF

j_gene: TRBJ2-1
d_gene: .
v_gene: TRBV27
abundance: .
CDR3nt: TGTGCCAGCAGTTTTGGGGGGTCCAGGTACAATGAGCAGTTCTTC
CDR3aa: CASSFGGSRYNEQFF

j_gene: TRBJ2-3
d_gene: TRBD2
v_gene: TRBV18
abundance: .
CDR3nt: TGTGCCAGCACCCTAGCGGTCGGGGATACGCAGTATTTT
CDR3aa: CASTLAVGDTQYF

j_gene: TRBJ2-3
d_gene: .
v_gene: TRBV9
abundance: .
CDR3nt: TGTGCCAGCAGCGAGGGCAGGGTTCCCACAGATACGCAGTATTTT
CDR3aa: CASSEGRVPTDTQYF

j_gene: TRBJ2-3
d_gene: .
v_gene: TRBV7-2
abundance: .
CDR3nt: TGTGCCAGCAGCTATTCACTAGGGACCACAGATACGCAGTATTTT
CDR3aa: CASSYSLGTTDTQYF

j_gene: TRBJ2-2
d_gene: .
v_gene: TRBV2
abundance: .
CDR3nt: TGTGCCAGCACCACGGCGAGGCTAGAGGAGCTGTTTTTT
CDR3aa: CASTTARLEELFF

j_gene: TRBJ2-1
d_gene: .
v_gene: TRBV5-1
abundance: .
CDR3nt: TGCGCCAGCAGCTTGGGGACTTTGCGGAATGAGCAGTTCTTC
CDR3aa: CASSLGTLRNEQFF

j_gene: TRBJ2-3
d_gene: .
v_gene: TRBV7-9
abundance: .
CDR3nt: TGTGCCAGCAGCTTATCGGGTTTGGATACGCAGTATTTT
CDR3aa: CASSLSGLDTQYF

j_gene: TRBJ2-3
d_gene: .
v_gene: TRBV28
abundance: .
CDR3nt: TGTGCCAGCAGTTTACCCCCAGGGGACCTTTTGGGTACGCAGTATTTT
CDR3aa: CASSLPPGDLLGTQYF

j_gene: TRBJ1-4
d_gene: .
v_gene: TRBV5-1
abundance: .
CDR3nt: TGCGCCAGCAGCCCAGGACAGACTAATGAAAAACTGTTTTTT
CDR3aa: CASSPGQTNEKLFF

j_gene: TRBJ1-2
d_gene: .
v_gene: TRBV5-4
abundance: .
CDR3nt: TGTGCCAGCAGCCCCGCGGTAGGGGCTCACCCAAACTATGGCTACACCTTC
CDR3aa: CASSPAVGAHPNYGYTF

j_gene: TRBJ2-7
d_gene: .
v_gene: TRBV5-3
abundance: .
CDR3nt: TGTGCCAGAAGCTTGGAATGCGGTTTTACGGGGGAGCAGTACTTC
CDR3aa: CARSLECGFTGEQYF

j_gene: TRBJ2-5
d_gene: .
v_gene: TRBV25-1
abundance: .
CDR3nt: TGTGCCAGCAGGGAGAGTAAGACCCAGTACTTC
CDR3aa: CASRESKTQYF

j_gene: TRBJ2-1
d_gene: TRBD2
v_gene: TRBV11-3
abundance: once
CDR3nt: TGTGCCAGCAGCTCCGCCGGGGGGGAGGATGAGCAGTTCTTC
CDR3aa: CASSSAGGEDEQFF

j_gene: TRBJ1-3
d_gene: .
v_gene: TRBV30
abundance: .
CDR3nt: TGTGCCGCCGGATTTTTTGGAAACACCATATATTTT
CDR3aa: CAAGFFGNTIYF

j_gene: TRBJ1-2
d_gene: .
v_gene: TRBV2
abundance: .
CDR3nt: TGTGCCAGCAGTTTCCGGGAGAGCTCATATGGCTACACCTTC
CDR3aa: CASSFRESSYGYTF

j_gene: TRBJ2-7
d_gene: .
v_gene: TRBV11-3
abundance: .
CDR3nt: TGTGCCAGCAGCTTACAGGAGGGGTACGAGCAGTACTTC
CDR3aa: CASSLQEGYEQYF

j_gene: TRBJ2-5
d_gene: .
v_gene: TRBV7-9
abundance: .
CDR3nt: TGTGCCAGCAGCTTAGGAAGAGGCTCCGAGACCCAGTACTTC
CDR3aa: CASSLGRGSETQYF

j_gene: TRBJ2-5
d_gene: TRBD1
v_gene: TRBV5-4
abundance: .
CDR3nt: TGTGCCAGCAGCCGGGACAGGGAAGAGACCCAGTACTTC
CDR3aa: CASSRDREETQYF

j_gene: TRBJ2-1
d_gene: TRBD2
v_gene: TRBV5-4
abundance: once
CDR3nt: TGTGCCAGCAGCTTGACTAGCGGGAGAATCCATGAGCAGTTCTTC
CDR3aa: CASSLTSGRIHEQFF

j_gene: TRBJ1-2
d_gene: TRBD1
v_gene: TRBV4-1
abundance: .
CDR3nt: TGCGCCAGCAGCCTTCGGGACAGGGGCAACTATGGCTACACCTTC
CDR3aa: CASSLRDRGNYGYTF

j_gene: TRBJ2-5
d_gene: TRBD2
v_gene: TRBV5-1
abundance: .
CDR3nt: TGCGCCAGCAGCATTGGGACTAGCGGGAGGGCCTTCGAGACCCAGTACTTC
CDR3aa: CASSIGTSGRAFETQYF

j_gene: TRBJ1-5
d_gene: TRBD1
v_gene: TRBV28
abundance: .
CDR3nt: TGTGCCAGCAGTTTAGGGGGGACAGGGAATCAGCCCCAGCATTTT
CDR3aa: CASSLGGTGNQPQHF

j_gene: TRBJ2-3
d_gene: TRBD1
v_gene: TRBV5-1
abundance: few
CDR3nt: TGCGCCAGCAGTCGACAGGGGGCCGCAGATACGCAGTATTTT
CDR3aa: CASSRQGAADTQYF

j_gene: TRBJ2-7
d_gene: TRBD2
v_gene: TRBV7-9
abundance: .
CDR3nt: TGTGCCAGCAGCTTAGGGGGCGGGAGCTCCTACGAGCAGTACTTC
CDR3aa: CASSLGGGSSYEQYF

j_gene: TRBJ2-7
d_gene: TRBD2
v_gene: TRBV28
abundance: .
CDR3nt: TGTGCCACCTACGGCGGGGGGAGGCCGGTGGGCGAGCAGTACTTC
CDR3aa: CATYGGGRPVGEQYF

j_gene: TRBJ2-2
d_gene: TRBD2
v_gene: TRBV5-1
abundance: .
CDR3nt: TGCGCCAGCAGCCCCCCGGGGGGCACCGGGGAGCTGTTTTTT
CDR3aa: CASSPPGGTGELFF

j_gene: TRBJ2-1
d_gene: .
v_gene: TRBV30
abundance: .
CDR3nt: TGTGCCTGGCAAGCGGGTACGAGAAACAATGAGCAGTTCTTC
CDR3aa: CAWQAGTRNNEQFF

j_gene: TRBJ1-2
d_gene: TRBD1
v_gene: TRBV30
abundance: few
CDR3nt: TGTGCCTGGATCGACAGGGGTAGCGGCGGCTACACCTTC
CDR3aa: CAWIDRGSGGYTF

j_gene: TRBJ1-3
d_gene: .
v_gene: TRBV28
abundance: .
CDR3nt: TGTGCCAGCAGTTTCCCCGGCCCAGGAAACACCATATATTTT
CDR3aa: CASSFPGPGNTIYF

j_gene: TRBJ2-7
d_gene: .
v_gene: TRBV7-3
abundance: .
CDR3nt: TGTGCCAGCAGCTTAAATCCGGGCCCAGGCAGCGAGCAGTACTTC
CDR3aa: CASSLNPGPGSEQYF

j_gene: TRBJ1-5
d_gene: TRBD1
v_gene: TRBV6-6
abundance: .
CDR3nt: TGTGCCAGCAGAGAACAGGGGGCGCGGAATCAGCCCCAGCATTTT
CDR3aa: CASREQGARNQPQHF

j_gene: TRBJ1-3
d_gene: .
v_gene: TRBV15
abundance: .
CDR3nt: TGTGCCACCAGCAGACACACGTCCAGCTCTGGAAACACCATATATTTT
CDR3aa: CATSRHTSSSGNTIYF

j_gene: TRBJ1-3
d_gene: .
v_gene: TRBV28
abundance: .
CDR3nt: TGTGCCAGCAGTTTAAAGGGGTCTGGAAACACCATATATTTT
CDR3aa: CASSLKGSGNTIYF

j_gene: TRBJ1-4
d_gene: TRBD1
v_gene: TRBV5-6
abundance: .
CDR3nt: TGTGCCAGCAGCCGACAGGGGGATAATGAAAAACTGTTTTTT
CDR3aa: CASSRQGDNEKLFF

j_gene: TRBJ2-6
d_gene: .
v_gene: TRBV6-1
abundance: .
CDR3nt: TGTGCCAGCAGGGAGGGCCTTGCTGGGGCCAACGTCCTGACTTTC
CDR3aa: CASREGLAGANVLTF

j_gene: TRBJ2-2
d_gene: .
v_gene: TRBV7-6
abundance: .
CDR3nt: TGTGCCAGCAGCTTAGTCCGGAACACCGGGGAGCTGTTTTTT
CDR3aa: CASSLVRNTGELFF

j_gene: TRBJ2-3
d_gene: .
v_gene: TRBV28
abundance: .
CDR3nt: TGTGCCAGCAGGGACACCACAGATACGCAGTATTTT
CDR3aa: CASRDTTDTQYF

j_gene: TRBJ2-2
d_gene: TRBD2
v_gene: TRBV10-3
abundance: .
CDR3nt: TGTGCCATCAGTGAGAGGGAGCGGGAGGTCGGCGGGGAGCTGTTTTTT
CDR3aa: CAISEREREVGGELFF

j_gene: TRBJ2-2
d_gene: .
v_gene: TRBV7-9
abundance: .
CDR3nt: TGTGCCAGCAGCTTAGCATCACGTTCAGTATACACCGGGGAGCTGTTTTTT
CDR3aa: CASSLASRSVYTGELFF

j_gene: TRBJ2-7
d_gene: .
v_gene: TRBV28
abundance: .
CDR3nt: TGTGCCAGCAGTCCTCATAGCGGATACGAGCAGTACTTC
CDR3aa: CASSPHSGYEQYF

j_gene: TRBJ2-7
d_gene: TRBD1
v_gene: TRBV30
abundance: .
CDR3nt: TGTGCCTGGAATACCCCGGGACAGCTCTACGAGCAGTACTTC
CDR3aa: CAWNTPGQLYEQYF

j_gene: TRBJ2-2
d_gene: TRBD2
v_gene: TRBV28
abundance: .
CDR3nt: TGTGCCAGCTTGGCTAGCGGGCCTACCGGGGAGCTGTTTTTT
CDR3aa: CASLASGPTGELFF

j_gene: TRBJ2-5
d_gene: TRBD2
v_gene: TRBV5-4
abundance: .
CDR3nt: TGTGCCAGCAGCAGGGCGGGAGGACAAGAGACCCAGTACTTC
CDR3aa: CASSRAGGQETQYF